This TCR beta chain was identified during a study of human T cells and chemical hapten exposure (dated by TCRdb to the early 2020s). General notes on the study: For sensitization, 2% DPC in acetone was applied to an approximately 2 cm by approximately 2 cm area of upper inner arm skin. Patch testing on the upper back used Finn chambers containing 0.01% DPC, with scoring done after 6 days according to International Contact Dermatitis Research Group standards. Libraries were pooled for sequencing, and variation in per-sample TCR yields was attributed mainly to small differences in library volumes within the pool. In alopecia patients, the study followed how the peripheral blood TCR repertoire changed in vivo over primary and secondary sensitization to diphenylcyclopropenone (DPC), a hapten. Blood for TCR sequencing was provided by twenty-nine alopecia patients at one to four time points (pre-sensitization, 2, 6 and 24 weeks). Most of the patients in the cohort were female, and the cohort covered alopecia areata with under or over 50% scalp involvement, alopecia totalis and alopecia universalis. Throughout the approximately 24-week study period, patients were also given weekly therapeutic DPC doses on the scalp. Blood samples were taken from patients before sensitization (week 0) and then at 2, 6 and about 24 weeks after DPC sensitization. Findings and caveats that apply to the study as a whole: Repeated subsampling changed both the strength of the expansion versus patch-test correlation and the threshold at which that correlation became significant. Expanded TCRs formed significantly more large CDR3 similarity clusters than pre-sensitization or healthy control sets, consistent with antigen-driven responses. DPC sensitization did not change the number of TCRs with a frequency above 1 in 1000, and there was no evidence of changes in global repertoire structure. Patch test score correlated positively with the number of PT1 expanded TCRs, reaching significance at thresholds 8, 16 and 32 but not at 4. Because all patients had alopecia, a presumed autoimmune disease, the immune response of the patients might differ from that of healthy individuals.

About this clonotype: Which antigen it targets is not known. Per-base quality was not reported, and no clone a single base away is much larger than it.

During library preparation, unique molecular identifiers were attached to individual cDNA molecules so that TCRs could be counted quantitatively and reproducibly. From each blood RNA sample, both TCR alpha and TCR beta chains were sequenced. On the authors' methods: A median of roughly 100,000 TCRs per sample was observed, with a range of roughly 23,224 to 750,000. V, J and CDR3 annotation of the TCR reads was carried out using the Decombinator software suite. To make PS versus PT1 abundance plots, every sample was subsampled to the same number of TCRs (28,000). TCRs were defined as expanded if absent before sensitization and observed at least eight times at the 2-week time point. Through fastp at Q25 and MiXCR, TCRdb rebuilt clones from the public reads, retaining in-frame beta chains. Each entry merges the rows of one CDR3 protein and shows their most common DNA and genes. The V and J calls follow TCRdb's processing rather than the paper's. This sample holds under 2,000 distinct CDR3 sequences; approximately 57% were observed only once. More than 3% of the sample is in the top ten clones.

V gives up 3 bases and J gives up 6 bases, and the segment between their germline ends measures 15 bases. The CDR3 measures 15 amino acids from cysteine to phenylalanine. Kept here is only the CDR3 DNA, which spans 45 bases and is read in frame from base 1. CDR1 is given as SGDLS and CDR2 as YYNGEE, both from the germline V gene. In the paper's terms, the treatment or condition label means: therapeutic diphenylcyclopropenone sensitization with weekly scalp DPC. At every patch-test visit, the blood draw took place before the patch test was put on. Eligible patients were aged 18 to 70, diagnosed with alopecia, deemed suitable for DPC therapy, and excluded if pregnant. Total RNA was isolated from unfractionated whole blood collected in Tempus Blood RNA tubes.

The specimen was whole blood, collected before DPC sensitization or 2, 6, or about 24 weeks after (not recorded which). This chain is built from TRBV9 and TRBJ2-2, with TRBD1 as a weak D call on 5 bases. This sequence originates from an adult with alopecia areata. Some clones in this sample may be carry-over from other donors' samples. This table probably holds off-target reads from a library built for another chain. The sequenced DNA is TGTGCCAGCAGCGGAATGGGGCTATCGGCCGGGGAGCTGTTTTTT. Translation gives CASSGMGLSAGELFF.